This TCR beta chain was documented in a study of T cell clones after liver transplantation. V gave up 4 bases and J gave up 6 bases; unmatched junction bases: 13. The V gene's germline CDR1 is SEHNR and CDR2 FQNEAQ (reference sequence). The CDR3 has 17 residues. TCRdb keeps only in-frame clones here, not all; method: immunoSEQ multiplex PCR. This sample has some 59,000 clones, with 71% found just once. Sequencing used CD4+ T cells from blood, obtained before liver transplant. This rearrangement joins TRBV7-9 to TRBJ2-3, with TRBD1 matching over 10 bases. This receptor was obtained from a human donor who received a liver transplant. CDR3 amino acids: CASSSRPGQGIWDTQYF. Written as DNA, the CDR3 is TGTGCCAGCAGCTCACGCCCGGGACAGGGGATATGGGATACGCAGTATTTT. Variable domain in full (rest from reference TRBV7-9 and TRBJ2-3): DTGVSQNPRHKITKRGQNVTFRCDPISEHNRLYWYRQTLGQGPEFLTYFQNEAQLEKSRLLSDRFSAERPKGSFSTLEIQRTEQGDSAMYLCASSSRPGQGIWDTQYFGPGTRLTVL.